This T cell receptor beta chain was identified in a study of control samples from healthy donors and cancer patients. Germline values: CDR1 SGHRS, CDR2 YFSETQ. The CDR3 length is 11 residues. Trimming stripped 4 bases from V and 6 bases from J, with 8 bases between. This clone was seen just once. Produced via immunoSEQ multiplex PCR; TCRdb's table is partial and in-frame only. The repertoire holds 230,000 or so clones, with around 94% as singletons. V usage is TRBV5-1 and J usage is TRBJ2-7; D not certain. The sequence derives from a man aged 50-59 years in good health. Source material: blood. The CDR3 is CASSLGFEQYF. CDR3 sequence (DNA): TGCGCCAGCAGCCTCGGGTTCGAGCAGTACTTC. Filled out from reference TRBV5-1 and TRBJ2-7, the complete variable domain reads KAGVTQTPRYLIKTRGQQVTLSCSPISGHRSVSWYQQTPGQGLQFLFEYFSETQRNKGNFPGRFSGRQFSNSRSEMNVSTLELGDSALYLCASSLGFEQYFGPGTRLTVT.